This TCR beta chain emerged from a study of patients and donors after allogeneic stem cell transplantation. The CDR3 loop spans 16 amino acids. Looked up from germline, CDR1 is SGHNT and CDR2 is YENEEA. The ends lost 5 bases at V and 2 bases at J; junction bases unmatched: 11. Each CDR3 protein is one row after TCRdb ran MiXCR on the RT-PCR reads. The sample holds approximately 430,000 distinct CDR3 sequences, around 16% seen once. This clonotype was obtained from a human donor who was either an allogeneic HSCT recipient or a stem cell or donor lymphocyte infusion donor (not recorded which). It is not recorded whose cells these are; they may come from a transplant donor. Sample: blood, either unsorted or a sorted T cell fraction (not recorded which). The chain uses TRBV11-3 and TRBJ2-5, with 7 bases identical to TRBD1. The CDR3 bases are TGTGCCAGCAGCGAGGCCGGGACAGAAAATCAAGAGACCCAGTACTTC. It codes for CASSEAGTENQETQYF.